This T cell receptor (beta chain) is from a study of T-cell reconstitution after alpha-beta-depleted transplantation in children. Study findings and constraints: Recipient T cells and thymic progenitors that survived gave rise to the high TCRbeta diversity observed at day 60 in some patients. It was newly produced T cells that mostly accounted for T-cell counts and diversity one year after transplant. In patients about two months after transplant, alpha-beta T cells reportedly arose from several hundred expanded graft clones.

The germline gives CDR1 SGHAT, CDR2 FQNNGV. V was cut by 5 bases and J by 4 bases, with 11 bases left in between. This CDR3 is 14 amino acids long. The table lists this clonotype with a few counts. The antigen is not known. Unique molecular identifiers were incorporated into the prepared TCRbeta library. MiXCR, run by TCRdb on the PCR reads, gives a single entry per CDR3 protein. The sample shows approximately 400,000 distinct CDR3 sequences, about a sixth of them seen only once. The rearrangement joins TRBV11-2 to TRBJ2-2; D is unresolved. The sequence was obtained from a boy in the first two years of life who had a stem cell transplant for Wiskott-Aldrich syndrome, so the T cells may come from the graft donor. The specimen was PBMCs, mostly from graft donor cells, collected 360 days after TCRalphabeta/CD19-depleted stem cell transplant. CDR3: CASSPTASTGELFF. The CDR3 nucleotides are TGTGCCAGCAGCCCTACAGCCTCCACCGGGGAGCTGTTTTTT. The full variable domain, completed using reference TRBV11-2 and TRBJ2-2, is EAGVAQSPRYKIIEKRQSVAFWCNPISGHATLYWYQQILGQGPKLLIQFQNNGVVDDSQLPKDRFSAERLKGVDSTLKIQPAKLEDSAVYLCASSPTASTGELFFGEGSRLTVL.